This T cell receptor beta chain is from a study of blood T cell repertoires in COVID-19. On the study more broadly: The United States, Italy and Spain supplied acute and convalescent COVID-19 samples. In each case, the material was cDNA or gDNA derived from T cells, B-cell-depleted T cells, or PBMCs.

From germline, CDR1 is MNHNS and CDR2 SASEGT. The CDR3 is made up of 14 amino acids. The V end was cut by 3 bases, the J end by 5 bases, with 13 bases between. Original data processing: Amplified reference gene primers provided the basis for estimating nucleated cell counts. Libraries were prepared by immunoSEQ multiplex PCR; TCRdb keeps only in-frame clonotypes and omits some of them. The DNA gave D and trimming, while V, J and clone size come from that table. The table lists over 150,000 clones, 85% to 90% of them singletons, with roughly 2% in the top ten. The receptor's source is a man aged 50 to 59 who had recovered from COVID-19. The sample taken for sequencing was peripheral blood. The rearrangement joins TRBV6-1 to TRBJ1-1; D not resolved. The CDR3 is CASSDGGYLTEAFF. The CDR3 DNA sequence: TGTGCCAGCAGTGATGGAGGGTATCTGACTGAAGCTTTCTTT.